These 13 T cell receptor beta chains were sequenced from one sample in a study of T cells in Graves' hyperthyroidism and ophthalmopathy (dated by TCRdb to the late 2010s). The library was generated by multiplex PCR. The sequencer listed for this sample is Illumina HiSeq 2000. The TCR beta CDR3 regions were amplified from RNA transcripts. The first round of RT-PCR for the TCR CDR3 was performed with the HTBI primer set and the Qiagen OneStep RT-PCR kit. The raw public data were reprocessed by TCRdb itself: fastp quality trimming at Q25, MiXCR clonotype calling, in-frame beta chains only. Every CDR3 protein is listed once, alongside the most common genes and DNA of its rows. This sample is represented by over 250,000 distinct CDR3 sequences; less than 30% of them were singletons. The ten largest account for approximately 25% of the sample. The sequenced material came from blood. These receptor sequences come from a man aged 40-50 years with Graves' hyperthyroidism that later progressed to Graves' ophthalmopathy.

This clonotype was seen only a few times. This sequence joins TRBV25-1 and TRBJ2-4; D not certain. CDR3 length: 11 amino acids. Looked up from germline, CDR1 is MGHDK and CDR2 is SYGVNS. Trimming took 1 base from V and 10 from J, leaving 5 bases between them. The CDR3, as DNA: TGTGCCAGCAGTGAATCGTGGATTCAGTACTTC. Translated: CASSESWIQYF.

This clonotype occurred many times. The chain combines TRBV4-2 with TRBJ2-5; TRBD1 agrees at 10 bases. Trimming took 1 base from V and 2 from J; bases not matched to a gene: 4. Germline V gene data show CDR1 as LGHNA and CDR2 as YNFKEQ. This CDR3 has 16 amino acids. CDR3 protein: CASSQVVGQGQETQYF. The CDR3 DNA is TGTGCCAGCAGCCAAGTGGTGGGACAGGGGCAAGAGACCCAGTACTTC.

This clonotype was recorded once. J is TRBJ2-5 and V is TRBV6-1, with a tentative D call TRBD1 (6 bases). Trimming took off 6 bases at V and 6 bases at J, with 14 bases between the two ends. This CDR3 is 13 amino acids long. The germline V gene has CDR1 MNHNS and CDR2 SASEGT. The CDR3 sequence: CASRGAGVQTQYF. The CDR3 DNA is TGTGCCAGCAGGGGAGCAGGGGTACAGACCCAGTACTTC.

V is TRBV6-2 or TRBV6-3 and J is TRBJ1-1, with D uncertain. The CDR3 has 13 residues. Looked up from germline, CDR1 is MNHEY and CDR2 is SVGEGT. Between the trimmed V and J ends, which lost 0 bases and 8 bases, there was a span of 10 bases. The chain's CDR3 is CASSYSRPREAFF. DNA for the CDR3: TGTGCCAGCAGTTACTCCCGGCCCCGGGAAGCTTTCTTT.

The table lists this clonotype with a few counts. CDR3 DNA sequence: TGTGCCAGCAGCTTACTAGCGTCACCGTACGAGCAGTACTTC. Encoded protein: CASSLLASPYEQYF. The chain uses TRBV7-6 and TRBJ2-7; possible D gene TRBD2, 6 bases. This CDR3 spans 14 amino acids. Germline-derived CDR1 and CDR2 are SGHVS and FNYEAQ. V lost 2 bases to trimming and J lost 4 bases, with 12 bases between them.

In its sample, this clonotype was seen many times. This chain connects TRBV7-2 to TRBJ1-3, with TRBD1 as a possible D gene (6 bases). The CDR3 runs 16 residues. Germline V gives CDR1 SGHTA, CDR2 FQGNSA. V gave up 5 bases and J gave up 2 bases, with 16 bases separating them. The CDR3 DNA sequence: TGTGCCAGCAGCAAATCCATGGACAGCGCTGGAAACACCATATATTTT. Its protein is CASSKSMDSAGNTIYF. Supplemented by reference TRBV7-2 and TRBJ1-3, the full variable domain reads GAGVSQSPSNKVTEKGKDVELRCDPISGHTALYWYRQSLGQGLEFLIYFQGNSAPDKSGLPSDRFSAERTGGSVSTLTIQRTQQEDSAVYLCASSKSMDSAGNTIYFGEGSWLTVV.

The V gene is TRBV28, the J gene TRBJ1-2, with D perhaps TRBD1 (5 bases). Trimming shortened V by 7 bases and J by 6 bases, and 24 bases separated the two germline ends. The CDR3 is made up of 16 amino acids. Germline-derived CDR1 and CDR2 are MDHEN and SYDVKM. The CDR3, as DNA: TGTGCCAGCACGCAGGGCGCCACCGGCCTATTAAATGGCTACACCTTC. This gives the protein CASTQGATGLLNGYTF.

This clonotype was counted ten times or more. The gene calls are TRBV20-1 and TRBJ1-2; D uncertain. The V end was cut by 7 bases, the J end by 4 bases, with 4 bases between. The CDR3 runs to 9 residues. Germline V gene lookup returns CDR1 DFQATT and CDR2 SNEGSKA (reference sequence). Here the CDR3 reads CSELYGYTF. The CDR3 DNA is TGCAGTGAACTCTATGGCTACACCTTC.

In this sample, this clonotype turned up many times. The rearrangement links TRBV5-1 to TRBJ2-7; 9 bases align to TRBD2. V lost 4 bases, J lost 0 bases, and 11 bases stayed unmatched. The germline CDR1 and CDR2 sequences are SGHRS and YFSETQ. CDR3 length equals 17 residues. The CDR3 bases are TGCGCCAGCAGCCAAAGCGGGAGGTCCAGGAGCTCCTACGAGCAGTACTTC. This translates into CASSQSGRSRSSYEQYF.

This clonotype appeared a single time. The chain employs TRBV28 and TRBJ1-5; D is uncertain. CDR1 MDHEN and CDR2 SYDVKM come from the germline V gene. Trimming stripped 3 bases from V and 4 bases from J, with 10 bases between. The CDR3 sequence is 14 residues long. CDR3: CASSFILGNQPQHF. In nucleotides, the CDR3 is TGTGCCAGCAGTTTCATTTTAGGGAATCAGCCCCAGCATTTT.

This clonotype was recorded many times. The chain has TRBV7-9 and TRBJ1-2; possibly TRBD1 for D (6 bases). V lost 7 bases and J 8 bases, leaving 14 bases between the germline ends. CDR1 SEHNR and CDR2 FQNEAQ come from the germline V gene (reference sequence). CDR3 length: 12 amino acids. The chain's CDR3 is CASNGQHEGYTF. CDR3 nucleotides: TGTGCCAGCAACGGACAGCATGAGGGCTACACCTTC. The whole variable domain, filled in from reference TRBV7-9 and TRBJ1-2, reads DTGVSQNPRHKITKRGQNVTFRCDPISEHNRLYWYRQTLGQGPEFLTYFQNEAQLEKSRLLSDRFSAERPKGSFSTLEIQRTEQGDSAMYLCASNGQHEGYTFGSGTRLTVV.

Many counts were recorded for this clonotype. The CDR3 loop reads CASSYHTGQYSNQPQHF. In DNA, the CDR3 is TGTGCCAGCAGTTACCATACCGGGCAGTATAGCAATCAGCCCCAGCATTTT. The chain uses TRBV6-5 and TRBJ1-5; no definite D call. The CDR3 extends over 17 amino acids. CDR1 MNHEY and CDR2 SVGAGI come from the germline V gene. The V end was cut by 2 bases, the J end by 0 bases, with 14 bases between.

There are many counts of this clonotype. The chain couples TRBV4-1 to TRBJ2-5; D perhaps matches TRBD1 (6 bases). CDR1 is MGHRA, CDR2 YSYEKL, per germline. Trimming pared 3 bases from V and 4 bases from J, leaving 9 bases between. The CDR3 totals 13 residues. CDR3 loop: CASSHLRGETQYF. The DNA of the CDR3 is TGCGCCAGCAGCCATCTCAGGGGAGAGACCCAGTACTTC.